This T cell receptor beta chain was captured by sequencing in a study of neurological immune-mediated disorders. Study outcomes and limitations: Phylogenetic grouping assigned the repertoires of 18 of 34 multiple sclerosis patients to a single related-CDR3 cluster, which may represent a signature. The absence of any CDR3 amino acid sequence shared by expanded clones across subjects suggests that repertoires were private in all groups.

PBMCs stored at -80 C, numbering 2 million, were the origin of the unsorted libraries. This clonotype was detected many times. What it binds is not known. The germline V gene has CDR1 DFQATT and CDR2 SNEGSKA (reference sequence). The CDR3 has 16 residues. Germline trimming cut 5 bases from V and 4 bases from J; bases unmatched to any gene: 11. The cDNA came from 5'RACE with 10-nucleotide random UMIs. TCRdb independently ran MiXCR on the 5' RACE reads; one entry per CDR3 protein. Here the sample spans tens of thousands of distinct CDR3 sequences, roughly 3.2% being singletons. The source material was PBMCs. The source is a woman between 50 and 59 years old with multiple sclerosis. The V gene is TRBV20-1, the J gene TRBJ2-2, with 9 bases aligning to TRBD2. The CDR3 bases are TGCAGTGCTCCAGTGGGCGGGGGGGTCACCACCGGGGAGCTGTTTTTT. This translates into CSAPVGGGVTTGELFF.